This T cell receptor (beta chain) was recovered during a study of Graves' ophthalmopathy and Graves' hyperthyroidism. Study context: Pretreatment peripheral blood was obtained at initial diagnosis. Study outcomes and limitations: Blood was where most expanded thyroid clonotypes above 0.001 frequency also turned up.

Remarks on this clonotype: The antigen is undetermined.

Germline CDR1 is SGHTA and CDR2 is FQGNSA. The ends were cut back, 5 bases at V and 0 bases at J, with 16 bases in the middle. The CDR3 covers 16 residues. Ophthalmopathy cases showed moderate-to-severe activity, scoring CAS ≥3 and NOSPECS ≥4, with duration under 3 months. Amplification targeted the TCR beta CDR3 regions, with RNA transcripts as the source material. The first-round RT-PCR employed HTBI primers together with the Qiagen OneStep RT-PCR kit. A multiplex PCR was then performed as the second round. TCRdb reanalysed the multiplex PCR reads using MiXCR and keeps one entry per CDR3 protein. The repertoire holds about 240,000 distinct CDR3 sequences, with about 47% as singletons.

The V call is TRBV7-2, the J call TRBJ1-1; a possible D gene is TRBD1 (5 bases). The sequence was obtained from an adult man with Graves' ophthalmopathy. Source material: peripheral blood. Here the CDR3 reads CASSPIRAVMNTEAFF. The CDR3 nucleotides are TGTGCCAGCAGCCCCATCAGGGCGGTGATGAACACTGAAGCTTTCTTT.